These 17 T cell receptor beta chains share one sample of origin, sequenced in a study of T cells in Graves' hyperthyroidism and ophthalmopathy. RNA transcripts gave rise to amplified TCR beta CDR3 regions. First-round RT-PCR with HTBI primers amplified the TCR CDR3 region. TCRdb re-derived calls from the multiplex PCR reads in MiXCR, one entry per CDR3 protein. The table records almost 600,000 distinct CDR3 sequences, around 42% of them present only once. Input material: peripheral blood or thyroid tissue (not recorded which). The source is a woman aged 18-29 years with Graves' hyperthyroidism.

This clonotype was observed a handful of times. V usage is TRBV20-1 and J usage is TRBJ2-4; perhaps TRBD1 as D (5 bases). This CDR3 contains 13 residues. Trimming pared 3 bases from V and 0 bases from J, leaving 6 bases between. Looked up from germline, CDR1 is DFQATT and CDR2 is SNEGSKA (reference sequence). CDR3 in DNA: TGCAGTGCTAGCAGGGTAGCCAAAAACATTCAGTACTTC. Protein product: CSASRVAKNIQYF.

Comment on this clonotype: Since no conserved phenylalanine or tryptophan closes the CDR3, a read error is the likely cause. The chain combines TRBV19 with TRBJ2-7; D unresolved. V lost 5 bases, J lost 7 bases, and 21 bases lay in between. This CDR3 is built from 15 residues. CDR1 LNHDA and CDR2 SQIVND come from the germline V gene (reference sequence). The CDR3 protein is CASSVGSSHVGEQYL. The CDR3 nucleotides read TGTGCCAGTAGTGTGGGCAGCTCTCATGTGGGTGAGCAGTACTTA.

This chain connects TRBV29-1 to TRBJ1-5, with 9 bases identical to TRBD1. J lost 5 bases, V lost 4 bases, and 9 bases had no gene match. Germline V gene data show CDR1 as SQVTM and CDR2 as ANQGSEA. CDR3 size: 15 residues. The CDR3 reads CSVAQVTGGDQPQHF. The CDR3 DNA reads as TGCAGCGTTGCCCAAGTAACAGGGGGCGATCAGCCCCAGCATTTT.

This clonotype was recorded at least ten times. This sequence joins TRBV12-3 or TRBV12-4 and TRBJ2-7; 9 positions agree with TRBD2. CDR3 length: 14 residues. V dropped 2 bases and J dropped 3; count of bases not matched to a gene: 2. CDR3 nucleotides: TGTGCCAGCAGTTTAATGACTAGCGGCTACGAGCAGTACTTC. Protein product: CASSLMTSGYEQYF.

The sample holds many counts of this clonotype. The chain couples TRBV6-6 to TRBJ1-5, with 7 nucleotides matching TRBD1. CDR3 length equals 16 residues. Germline assignment: CDR1 MNHNY and CDR2 SVGAGI (reference sequence). V was clipped by 5 bases and J by 2 bases; unmatched bases: 9. The CDR3 is CASSRPDRVGNQPQHF. The CDR3 DNA sequence: TGTGCCAGCAGTCGACCCGACAGGGTCGGCAATCAGCCCCAGCATTTT.

V and J are TRBV29-1 and TRBJ2-2; tentative D call: TRBD1 (6 bases). CDR3 length: 12 amino acids. Germline CDR1 SQVTM, CDR2 ANQGSEA. V lost 5 bases, J lost 6 bases, and 10 bases lay in between. CDR3 in amino acids: CSVRAGAGELFF. The CDR3 DNA reads TGCAGCGTTAGGGCAGGGGCCGGGGAGCTGTTTTTT.

The chain carries TRBV24-1 and TRBJ2-1; 7 positions agree with TRBD1. Trimming cost V 4 bases and J 2 bases; bases outside gene matches: 7. In germline, CDR1 is KGHDR, CDR2 SFDVKD. This CDR3 is 16 amino acids long. CDR3: CATSDPRQGAYNEQFF. For the CDR3, the DNA is TGTGCCACCAGTGACCCTAGACAGGGTGCCTACAATGAGCAGTTCTTC.

The chain carries TRBV11-2 and TRBJ2-2, with a tentative D call TRBD2 (6 bases). Trimming pared 5 bases from V and 5 bases from J, leaving 15 bases between. The CDR3 runs 15 residues. Germline assignment: CDR1 SGHAT and CDR2 FQNNGV. The CDR3 DNA is TGTGCCAGCAGCCCCCTCGGGAGCGCGACCGGGGAGCTGTTTTTT. Translated, it gives CASSPLGSATGELFF.

This clonotype was recorded at least ten times. The chain joins TRBV5-1 to TRBJ2-2; TRBD2 agrees at 8 bases. The V and J ends lost 9 bases and 0 bases, in that order; junction bases with no gene match: 7. CDR3 length: 15 residues. The germline V gene encodes CDR1 SGHRS and CDR2 YFSETQ. The CDR3 nucleotides read TGCGCCACACCCGGGGGACTAGCGAACACCGGGGAGCTGTTTTTT. Protein: CATPGGLANTGELFF. The full variable domain, rest sourced from reference TRBV5-1 and TRBJ2-2, is KAGVTQTPRYLIKTRGQQVTLSCSPISGHRSVSWYQQTPGQGLQFLFEYFSETQRNKGNFPGRFSGRQFSNSRSEMNVSTLELGDSALYLCATPGGLANTGELFFGEGSRLTVL.

This clonotype has at least ten counts. This rearrangement joins TRBV12-3 or TRBV12-4 to TRBJ2-5, with D perhaps matching TRBD1 (6 bases). The CDR3 has 14 residues. V was clipped by 4 bases and J by 1 base, with 10 bases between them. Here the CDR3 reads CASSWTASQETQYF. In nucleotides, the CDR3 is TGTGCCAGCAGTTGGACAGCCAGCCAAGAGACCCAGTACTTC.

There are many counts of this clonotype. J is TRBJ1-1 and V is TRBV12-3 or TRBV12-4, with D uncertain. This CDR3 is built from 12 residues. V was cut by 8 bases and J by 3 bases, with 10 bases left in between. The DNA for the CDR3 is TGTGCCAGCGGGAGTAGGGACACTGAAGCTTTCTTT. Residues: CASGSRDTEAFF.

This clonotype occurred many times. The rearrangement uses TRBV27 and TRBJ2-7, with D unresolved. This CDR3 contains 13 residues. Germline V gene data show CDR1 as MNHEY and CDR2 as SMNVEV (reference sequence). Trimming took 6 bases from V and 5 from J, leaving 14 bases between them. The DNA of the CDR3 is TGTGCCAGCAGCCGTCTGGGCGAAGACGAGCAGTACTTC. Its translation is CASSRLGEDEQYF.

The V call is TRBV7-2, the J call TRBJ1-2; a weak D match, TRBD1 (5 bases). From germline, CDR1 is SGHTA and CDR2 FQGNSA. V lost 1 base to trimming and J lost 5 bases, with 11 bases between them. The length of the CDR3 is 14 residues. The CDR3 sequence is CASSLEGMRYGYTF. DNA of the CDR3: TGTGCCAGCAGCTTAGAGGGGATGAGGTATGGCTACACCTTC.

The J gene is TRBJ1-2, the V gene TRBV5-1, with TRBD1 matching 7 bases. Per the germline V gene, CDR1 is SGHRS and CDR2 is YFSETQ. This CDR3 has 14 amino acids. With 0 bases clipped from V and 7 bases from J, the junction kept 6 bases outside the gene matches. CDR3 nucleotides: TGCGCCAGCAGCTTGGCCCCTGGGACAGCTGGCTACACCTTC. It specifies CASSLAPGTAGYTF.

The sample holds many counts of this clonotype. The V call is TRBV12-3 or TRBV12-4, the J call TRBJ1-5; D gene ambiguous. The CDR3 extends over 14 amino acids. The V and J ends lost 2 bases and 4 bases respectively, with 9 bases between them. CDR3 sequence (DNA): TGTGCCAGCAGTTTAAACAGAGGGAATCAGCCCCAGCATTTT. This gives the protein CASSLNRGNQPQHF.

The rearrangement joins TRBV10-3 to TRBJ2-7; 7 positions agree with TRBD2. Per the germline V gene, CDR1 is ENHRY and CDR2 is SYGVKD. V trimming: 11 bases; J trimming: 7 bases; junction bases outside the gene matches: 14. The CDR3 covers 13 residues. The CDR3 region is CAAVGGPSREQYF. CDR3 in DNA: TGTGCCGCCGTGGGAGGGCCCTCGAGGGAGCAGTACTTC.

This clonotype showed up just once. This may arise from a read error, as a much more abundant clone is one base away. The J gene is TRBJ2-1, the V gene TRBV5-5; D unclear. The CDR3 extends over 16 amino acids. Looked up from germline, CDR1 is SGHKS and CDR2 is YYEKEE (reference sequence). Trimming removed 2 bases from V and 4 bases from J, with 16 bases in between. The CDR3 nucleotides are TGTGCCAGCAGCTTAGCGATCCGGAATGCGTACAATGAGCAGTTCTTC. It is translated as CASSLAIRNAYNEQFF.